Presented here are 2 T cell receptor beta chains from one specimen sequenced in a study of cytomegalovirus exposure and HLA in healthy donors. The PCR used 60 Vbeta and 13 Jbeta primers. Sequencing used immunoSEQ multiplex PCR; TCRdb keeps in-frame clones, though not all of them. In the table there are some 130,000 clones, approximately 62% of which are singletons. The sequenced sample consisted of PBMCs. All receptors come from a human donor in good health.

This clone was observed a few times. The chain joins TRBV4-1 to TRBJ2-7, with 14 bases lining up with TRBD2. Losses at the gene ends were 6 bases for V and 3 bases for J; bases not matched to a gene: 13. The CDR3 is made up of 18 amino acids. The germline CDR1 and CDR2 sequences are MGHRA and YSYEKL. The CDR3 loop reads CASRIHSTGTSGSYEQYF. DNA of the CDR3: TGCGCCAGCAGAATCCATTCGACCGGGACTAGCGGGAGCTACGAGCAGTACTTC.

CDR3 in amino acids: CASSPATGELFF. The CDR3 nucleotides read TGTGCCAGCTCACCGGCCACCGGGGAGCTGTTTTTT. The chain joins TRBV18 to TRBJ2-2; D is ambiguous. V was clipped by 3 bases and J by 4 bases, with 3 bases between them. Germline assignment: CDR1 KGHSH and CDR2 LQKENI. The CDR3 is 12 amino acids. The full variable domain, in which reference TRBV18 and TRBJ2-2 provide the parts outside the CDR3, is NAGVMQNPRHLVRRRGQEARLRCSPMKGHSHVYWYRQLPEEGLKFMVYLQKENIIDESGMPKERFSAEFPKEGPSILRIQQVVRGDSAAYFCASSPATGELFFGEGSRLTVL.